This record covers a single T cell receptor beta chain. These data originate in a study of blood T cell repertoires in COVID-19. Clones were sequenced by immunoSEQ multiplex PCR, and TCRdb holds only the in-frame ones, with some missing. The table includes 250,000 to 300,000 clones, roughly 90% detected once. The V segment lost 0 bases and the J segment 7 bases; nucleotides outside the gene matches: 9. This CDR3 region has 15 residues. Germline V gene sequence: CDR1 LNHNV, CDR2 YYDKDF (reference sequence). This TCR was sampled from a woman aged 55 to 70 with COVID-19, enrolled during active disease. Specimen: peripheral blood. The chain recombines TRBV15 with TRBJ2-7; 7 bases are shared with TRBD1. For the CDR3, the DNA is TGTGCCACCAGCAGAGACCTGGCAGGGGGTTATGAGCAGTACTTC. The encoded protein is CATSRDLAGGYEQYF. Filled out from reference TRBV15 and TRBJ2-7, the complete variable domain reads DAMVIQNPRYQVTQFGKPVTLSCSQTLNHNVMYWYQQKSSQAPKLLFHYYDKDFNNEADTPDNFQSRRPNTSFCFLDIRSPGLGDTAMYLCATSRDLAGGYEQYFGPGTRLTVT.